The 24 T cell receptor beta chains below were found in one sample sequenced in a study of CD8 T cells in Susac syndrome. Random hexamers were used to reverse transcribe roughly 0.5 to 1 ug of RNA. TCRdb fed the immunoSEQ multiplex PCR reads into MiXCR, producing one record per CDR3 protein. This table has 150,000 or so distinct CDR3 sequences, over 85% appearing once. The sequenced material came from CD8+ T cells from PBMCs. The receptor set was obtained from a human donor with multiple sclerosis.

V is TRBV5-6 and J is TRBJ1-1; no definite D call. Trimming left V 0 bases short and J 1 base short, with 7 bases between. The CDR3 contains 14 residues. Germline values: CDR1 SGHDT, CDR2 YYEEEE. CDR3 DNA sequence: TGTGCCAGCAGCTTGGGCGTTCGGAACACTGAAGCTTTCTTT. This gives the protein CASSLGVRNTEAFF.

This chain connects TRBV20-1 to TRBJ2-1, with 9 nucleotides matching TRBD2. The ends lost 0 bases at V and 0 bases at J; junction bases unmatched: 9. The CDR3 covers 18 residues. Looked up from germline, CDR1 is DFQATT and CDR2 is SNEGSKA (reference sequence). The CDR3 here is CSARDREAGGPSYNEQFF. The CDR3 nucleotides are TGCAGTGCTAGAGATCGGGAAGCGGGGGGACCCTCCTACAATGAGCAGTTCTTC.

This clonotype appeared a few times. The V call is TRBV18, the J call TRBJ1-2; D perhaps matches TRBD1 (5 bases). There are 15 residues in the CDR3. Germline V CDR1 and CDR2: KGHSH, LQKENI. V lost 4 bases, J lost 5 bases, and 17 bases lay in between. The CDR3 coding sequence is TGTGCCAGCTCACTGATCGGGACGGCCGGTTATGGCTACACCTTC. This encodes CASSLIGTAGYGYTF.

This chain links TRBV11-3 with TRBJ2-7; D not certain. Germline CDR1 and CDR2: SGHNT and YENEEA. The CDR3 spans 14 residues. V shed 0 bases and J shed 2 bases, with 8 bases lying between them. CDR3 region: CASSLDDLAYEQYF. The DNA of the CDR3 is TGTGCCAGCAGCTTAGACGACTTGGCCTACGAGCAGTACTTC.

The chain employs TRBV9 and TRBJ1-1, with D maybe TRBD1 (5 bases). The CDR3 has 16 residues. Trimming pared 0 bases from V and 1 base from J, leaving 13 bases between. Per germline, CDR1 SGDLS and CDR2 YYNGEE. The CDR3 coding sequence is TGTGCCAGCAGCGTAGAGTGGGACTACGAGAACACTGAAGCTTTCTTT. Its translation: CASSVEWDYENTEAFF. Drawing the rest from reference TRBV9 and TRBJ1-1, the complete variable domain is DSGVTQTPKHLITATGQRVTLRCSPRSGDLSVYWYQQSLDQGLQFLIQYYNGEERAKGNILERFSAQQFPDLHSELNLSSLELGDSALYFCASSVEWDYENTEAFFGQGTRLTVV.

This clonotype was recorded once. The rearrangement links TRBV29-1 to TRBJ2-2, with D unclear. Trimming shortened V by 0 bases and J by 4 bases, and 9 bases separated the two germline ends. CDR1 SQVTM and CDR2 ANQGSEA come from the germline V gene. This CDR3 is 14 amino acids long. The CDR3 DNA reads TGCAGCGTTGAAGATTTCACCTCCACCGGGGAGCTGTTTTTT. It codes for CSVEDFTSTGELFF.

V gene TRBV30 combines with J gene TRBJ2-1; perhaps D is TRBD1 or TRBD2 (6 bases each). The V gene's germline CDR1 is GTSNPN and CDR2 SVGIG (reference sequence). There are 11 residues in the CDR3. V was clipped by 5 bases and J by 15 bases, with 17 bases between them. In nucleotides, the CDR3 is TGTGCCTGGTCATACGGGGGCCCCACGTTCTTC. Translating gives CAWSYGGPTFF.

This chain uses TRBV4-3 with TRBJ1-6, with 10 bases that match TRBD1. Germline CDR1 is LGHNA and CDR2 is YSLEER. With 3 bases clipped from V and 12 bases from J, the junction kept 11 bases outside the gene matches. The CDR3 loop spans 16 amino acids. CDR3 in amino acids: CASSHLPGQGLLPLHF. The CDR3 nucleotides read TGCGCCAGCAGCCACCTGCCGGGACAGGGGTTGTTACCCCTCCACTTT.

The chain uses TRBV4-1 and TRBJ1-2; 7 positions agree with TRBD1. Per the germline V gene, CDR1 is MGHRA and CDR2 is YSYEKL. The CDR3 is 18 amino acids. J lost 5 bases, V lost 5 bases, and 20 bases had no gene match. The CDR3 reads CASSSVPGQNLDRYGYTF. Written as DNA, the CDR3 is TGCGCCAGCAGCTCTGTACCGGGACAGAACCTCGATCGGTATGGCTACACCTTC.

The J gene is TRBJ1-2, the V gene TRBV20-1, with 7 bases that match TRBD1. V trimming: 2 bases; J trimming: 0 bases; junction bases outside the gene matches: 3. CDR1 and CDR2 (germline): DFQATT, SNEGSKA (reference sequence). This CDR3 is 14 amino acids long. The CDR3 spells CSARMTGTNYGYTF. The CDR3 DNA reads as TGCAGTGCTAGAATGACAGGGACTAACTATGGCTACACCTTC.

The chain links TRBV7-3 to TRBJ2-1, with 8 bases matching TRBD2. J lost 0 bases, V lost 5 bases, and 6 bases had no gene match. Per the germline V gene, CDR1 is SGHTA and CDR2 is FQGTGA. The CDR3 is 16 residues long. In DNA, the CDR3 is TGTGCCAGCAGCGCCAAACTAGCGGCCTCCTACAATGAGCAGTTCTTC. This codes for CASSAKLAASYNEQFF.

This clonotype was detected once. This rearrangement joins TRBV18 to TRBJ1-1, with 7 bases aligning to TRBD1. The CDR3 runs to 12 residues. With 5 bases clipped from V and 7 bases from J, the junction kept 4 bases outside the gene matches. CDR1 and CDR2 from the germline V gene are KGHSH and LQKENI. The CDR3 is CASSTTGDEAFF. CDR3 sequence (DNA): TGTGCCAGCTCAACTACAGGGGATGAAGCTTTCTTT.

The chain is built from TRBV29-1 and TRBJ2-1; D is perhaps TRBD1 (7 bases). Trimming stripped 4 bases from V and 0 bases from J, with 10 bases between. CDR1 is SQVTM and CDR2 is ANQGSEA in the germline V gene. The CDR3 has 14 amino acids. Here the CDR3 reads CSVGRDSSYNEQFF. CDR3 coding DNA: TGCAGCGTTGGGCGGGACAGCTCCTACAATGAGCAGTTCTTC.

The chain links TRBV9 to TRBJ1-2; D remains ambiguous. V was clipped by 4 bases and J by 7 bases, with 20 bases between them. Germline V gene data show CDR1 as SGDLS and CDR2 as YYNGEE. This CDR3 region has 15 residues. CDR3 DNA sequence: TGTGCCAGCAGCTCTCCCCCCCTAACTACACGTGGCTACACCTTC. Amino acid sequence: CASSSPPLTTRGYTF.

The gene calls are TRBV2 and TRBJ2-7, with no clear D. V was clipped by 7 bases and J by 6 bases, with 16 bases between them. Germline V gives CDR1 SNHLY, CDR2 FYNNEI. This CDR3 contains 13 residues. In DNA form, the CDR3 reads TGTGCCAGCATAAGACTTAAAAAGCCCGAGCAGTACTTC. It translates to CASIRLKKPEQYF.

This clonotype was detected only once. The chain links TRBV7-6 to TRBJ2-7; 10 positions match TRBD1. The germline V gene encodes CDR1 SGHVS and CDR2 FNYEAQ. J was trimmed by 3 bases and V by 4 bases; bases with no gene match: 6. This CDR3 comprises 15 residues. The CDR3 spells CASSSGTGAGYEQYF. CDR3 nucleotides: TGTGCCAGCAGCTCCGGGACAGGGGCTGGCTACGAGCAGTACTTC. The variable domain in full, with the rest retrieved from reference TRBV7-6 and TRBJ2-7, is GAGVSQSPRYKVTKRGQDVALRCDPISGHVSLYWYRQALGQGPEFLTYFNYEAQQDKSGLPNDRFSAERPEGSISTLTIQRTEQRDSAMYRCASSSGTGAGYEQYFGPGTRLTVT.

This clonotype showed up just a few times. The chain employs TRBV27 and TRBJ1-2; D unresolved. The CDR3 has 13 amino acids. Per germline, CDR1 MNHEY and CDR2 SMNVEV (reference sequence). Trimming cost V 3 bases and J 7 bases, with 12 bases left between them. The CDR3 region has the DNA TGTGCCAGCAGTTTTAGTCGTCTGTCTGGCTACACCTTC. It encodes CASSFSRLSGYTF.

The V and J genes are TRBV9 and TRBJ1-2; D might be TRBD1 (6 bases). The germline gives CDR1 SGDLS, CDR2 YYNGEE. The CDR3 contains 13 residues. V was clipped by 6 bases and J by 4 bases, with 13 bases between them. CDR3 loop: CASTIGGGYGYTF. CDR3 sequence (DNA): TGTGCCAGCACCATCGGAGGGGGCTATGGCTACACCTTC.

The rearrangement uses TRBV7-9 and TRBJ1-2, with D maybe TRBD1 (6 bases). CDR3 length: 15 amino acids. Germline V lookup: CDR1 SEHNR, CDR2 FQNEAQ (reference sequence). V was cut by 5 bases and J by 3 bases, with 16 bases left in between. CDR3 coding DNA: TGTGCCAGCAGCCCCGCGGGGGGCGAAGACTATGGCTACACCTTC. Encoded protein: CASSPAGGEDYGYTF.

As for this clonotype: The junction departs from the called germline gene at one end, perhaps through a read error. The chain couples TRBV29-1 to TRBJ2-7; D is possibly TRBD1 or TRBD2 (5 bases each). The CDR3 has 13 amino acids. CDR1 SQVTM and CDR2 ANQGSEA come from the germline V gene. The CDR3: CSVKEGPFYEQYF. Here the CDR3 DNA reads TGCAGCGTTAAAGAGGGACCTTTCTACGAGCAGTACTTC.

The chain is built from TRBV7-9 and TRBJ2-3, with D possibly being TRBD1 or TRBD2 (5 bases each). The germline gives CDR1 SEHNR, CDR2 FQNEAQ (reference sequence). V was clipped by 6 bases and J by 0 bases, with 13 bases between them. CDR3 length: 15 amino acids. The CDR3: CASRGPGPSTDTQYF. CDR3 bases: TGTGCCAGCAGGGGCCCGGGACCTAGCACAGATACGCAGTATTTT.

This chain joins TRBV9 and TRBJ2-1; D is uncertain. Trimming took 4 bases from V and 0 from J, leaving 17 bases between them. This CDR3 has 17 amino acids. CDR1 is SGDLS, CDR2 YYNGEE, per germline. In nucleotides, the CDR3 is TGTGCCAGCAGCCCCCGCTCGCGGCAGACCTCCTACAATGAGCAGTTCTTC. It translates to CASSPRSRQTSYNEQFF.

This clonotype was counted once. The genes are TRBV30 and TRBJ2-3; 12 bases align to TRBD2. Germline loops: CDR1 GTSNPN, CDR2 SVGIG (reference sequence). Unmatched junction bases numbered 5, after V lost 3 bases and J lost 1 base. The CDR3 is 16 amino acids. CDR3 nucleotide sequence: TGTGCCTGGAGACTAGCGGGGGGCGAGGGCACAGATACGCAGTATTTT. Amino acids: CAWRLAGGEGTDTQYF.

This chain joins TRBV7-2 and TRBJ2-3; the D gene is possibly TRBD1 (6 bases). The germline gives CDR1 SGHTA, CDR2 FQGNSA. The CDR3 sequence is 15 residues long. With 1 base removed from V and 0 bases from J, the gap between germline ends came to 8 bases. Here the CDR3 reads CASSLEGESTDTQYF. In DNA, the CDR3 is TGTGCCAGCAGCTTAGAGGGGGAGAGCACAGATACGCAGTATTTT.